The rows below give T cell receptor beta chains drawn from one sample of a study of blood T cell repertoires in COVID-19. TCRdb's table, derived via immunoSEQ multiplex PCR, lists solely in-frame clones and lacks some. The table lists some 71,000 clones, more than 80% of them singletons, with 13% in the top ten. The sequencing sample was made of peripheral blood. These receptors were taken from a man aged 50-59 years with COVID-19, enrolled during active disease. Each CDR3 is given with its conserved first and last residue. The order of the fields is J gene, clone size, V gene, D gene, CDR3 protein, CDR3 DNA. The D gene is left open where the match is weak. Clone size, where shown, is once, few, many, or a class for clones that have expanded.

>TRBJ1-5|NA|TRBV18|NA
CASSQGREGQPQHF
TGTGCCAGCTCACAGGGTCGGGAAGGTCAGCCCCAGCATTTT
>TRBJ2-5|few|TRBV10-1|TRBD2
CASSEGQRGTQYF
TGCGCCAGCAGTGAGGGCCAGCGGGGGACCCAGTACTTC
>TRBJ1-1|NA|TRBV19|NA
CASSVTGDWTEAFF
TGTGCCAGTAGTGTGACGGGGGATTGGACTGAAGCTTTCTTT
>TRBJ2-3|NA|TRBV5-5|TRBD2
CASSRSGGDGTQYF
TGTGCCAGCAGCCGTAGCGGGGGAGACGGTACGCAGTATTTT
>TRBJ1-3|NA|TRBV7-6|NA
CASSRTGTSGNTIYF
TGTGCCAGCAGCCGTACAGGGACCTCTGGAAACACCATATATTTT
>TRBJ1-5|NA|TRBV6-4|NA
CASSDGGSNQPQHF
TGTGCCAGCAGTGACGGAGGTTCCAATCAGCCCCAGCATTTT
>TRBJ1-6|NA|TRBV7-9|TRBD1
CASRLQGENSPLHF
TGTGCCAGCAGACTTCAGGGGGAGAATTCACCCCTCCACTTT
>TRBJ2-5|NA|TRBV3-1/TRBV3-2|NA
CASSHSEIQETQYF
TGTGCCAGCAGCCATTCGGAGATCCAAGAGACCCAGTACTTC
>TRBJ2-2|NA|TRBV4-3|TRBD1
CASSQGPGTGSTGELFF
TGCGCCAGCAGCCAAGGTCCCGGGACAGGGAGCACCGGGGAGCTGTTTTTT
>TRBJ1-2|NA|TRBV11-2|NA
CASSPPAGANYGYTF
TGTGCCAGCAGCCCTCCCGCCGGGGCTAACTATGGCTACACCTTC
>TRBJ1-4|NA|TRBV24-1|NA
CATSDLDSSNEKLFF
TGTGCCACCAGTGATTTAGACAGTTCTAATGAAAAACTGTTTTTT